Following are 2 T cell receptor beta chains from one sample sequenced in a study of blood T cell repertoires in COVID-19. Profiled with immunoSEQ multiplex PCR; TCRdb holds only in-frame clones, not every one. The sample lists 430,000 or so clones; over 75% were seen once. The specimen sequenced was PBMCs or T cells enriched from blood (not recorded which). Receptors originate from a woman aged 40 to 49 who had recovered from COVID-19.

Here the CDR3 DNA reads TGTGCCAGCAGCCTCCTAATGAATGGCTACACCTTC. Its protein product is CASSLLMNGYTF. This chain connects TRBV7-9 to TRBJ1-2, with D unclear. This CDR3 has 12 amino acids. The germline gives CDR1 SEHNR, CDR2 FQNEAQ (reference sequence). The V end lost 5 bases, the J end lost 6 bases, and 10 bases lay between the germline ends.

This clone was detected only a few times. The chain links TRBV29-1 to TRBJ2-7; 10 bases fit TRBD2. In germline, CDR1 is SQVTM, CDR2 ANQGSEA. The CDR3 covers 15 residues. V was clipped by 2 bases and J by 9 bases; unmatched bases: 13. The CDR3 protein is CSVESETSGWFSQYF. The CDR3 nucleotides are TGCAGCGTTGAATCCGAGACTAGCGGGTGGTTCTCGCAGTACTTC.